This TCR beta chain was recorded in a study of PD-L1 blockade in urothelial cancer. Time point in this sample: peripheral blood 6 weeks after treatment start. Patients' urothelial carcinoma was locally advanced or metastatic. Each patient contributed between 1 and 8 total time points of blood mononuclear cells, pretreatment and during treatment. Looked up from germline, CDR1 is WSHSY and CDR2 is SAAADI. With V trimmed by 0 bases and J by 16 bases, 10 bases remained unmatched. The CDR3 length is 14 residues. Sequencing was performed with immunoSEQ multiplex PCR; in TCRdb, only in-frame clones are kept and a portion is missing. This repertoire shows around 48,000 clones, 86% found once; its top ten account for about 10%. General study points: At 3 weeks on treatment, tumor-associated clones expanded more with durable benefit.

In the case of this clone: What it binds is not known.

The V and J genes are TRBV10-2 and TRBJ1-4, with TRBD1 matching over 8 bases. The receptor was isolated from a man in his sixties with urothelial cancer. The sequences come from PBMCs, collected around atezolizumab (anti-PD-L1) treatment. Here the CDR3 reads CASSESRTGHNPFF. CDR3 DNA sequence: TGCGCCAGCAGTGAGTCGCGGACAGGGCATAATCCGTTTTTT.